A single sample gave rise to the 12 T cell receptor beta chains below, sequenced in a study of blood T cell repertoires in COVID-19. Sequencing was performed with immunoSEQ multiplex PCR; in TCRdb, only in-frame clones are kept and a portion is missing. The data show roughly 330,000 clones, with about nine tenths seen just once and approximately 9.3% held by the top ten. Sequencing used peripheral blood. Receptor source: a man younger than 45 with COVID-19, enrolled during active disease.

This chain uses TRBV14 with TRBJ1-4; D is uncertain. The CDR3 is 16 residues long. CDR1 is SGHDN, CDR2 FVKESK, per germline. Trimming shortened V by 1 base and J by 8 bases, and 17 bases separated the two germline ends. The chain's CDR3 is CASSQGRGGYGEKLFF. The CDR3 DNA follows: TGTGCCAGCAGCCAAGGAAGAGGAGGGTACGGAGAAAAACTGTTTTTT.

The rearrangement links TRBV7-9 to TRBJ1-1, with 9 bases lining up with TRBD1. Germline-derived CDR1 and CDR2 are SEHNR and FQNEAQ (reference sequence). V lost 5 bases and J lost 2; bases outside the gene matches: 15. The CDR3 extends over 18 amino acids. CDR3 nucleotides: TGTGCCAGCAGCCCCGTCGTTAGAAGGGACAGGGCTAACACTGAAGCTTTCTTT. Translated: CASSPVVRRDRANTEAFF. Using reference TRBV7-9 and TRBJ1-1 for the parts outside the CDR3, the full variable domain is DTGVSQNPRHKITKRGQNVTFRCDPISEHNRLYWYRQTLGQGPEFLTYFQNEAQLEKSRLLSDRFSAERPKGSFSTLEIQRTEQGDSAMYLCASSPVVRRDRANTEAFFGQGTRLTVV.

Turning to this clone: This CDR3 is also generated by other DNA sequences in the sample. This chain connects TRBV30 to TRBJ2-7, with 8 nucleotides matching TRBD1. Germline CDR1 GTSNPN, CDR2 SVGIG (reference sequence). The CDR3 is 14 residues long. V lost 0 bases, J lost 2 bases, and 3 bases stayed unmatched. The CDR3 loop reads CAWSVGTGTYEQYF. CDR3 DNA sequence: TGTGCCTGGAGTGTGGGGACAGGCACCTACGAGCAGTACTTC.

The V gene is TRBV29-1, the J gene TRBJ2-7, with a weak D call TRBD2 (7 bases). CDR3 length: 12 residues. V was trimmed by 5 bases and J by 4 bases, leaving 12 bases between them. CDR1 is SQVTM, CDR2 ANQGSEA, per germline. CDR3 in amino acids: CSVKGGGYEQYF. The CDR3 region has the DNA TGCAGCGTTAAAGGGGGGGGATACGAGCAGTACTTC.

For this clone: One end of the junction is discordant with germline, which a read error may explain. This rearrangement joins TRBV7-2 to TRBJ1-1, with 9 bases lining up with TRBD1. CDR3 length: 12 amino acids. Germline V CDR1 and CDR2: SGHTA, FQGNSA. CDR3: CASSSQQGASLF. The CDR3 nucleotides are TGTGCCAGCAGCTCTCAACAGGGGGCGTCACTCTTT. Using reference TRBV7-2 and TRBJ1-1 for the parts outside the CDR3, the full variable domain is GAGVSQSPSNKVTEKGKDVELRCDPISGHTALYWYRQSLGQGLEFLIYFQGNSAPDKSGLPSDRFSAERTGGSVSTLTIQRTQQEDSAVYLCASSSQQGASLFGQGTRLTVV.

In the case of this clone: This sample includes further DNA sequences coding for the same CDR3. This sequence joins TRBV27 and TRBJ1-2; D might be TRBD1 (5 bases). The CDR3 has 12 amino acids. Looked up from germline, CDR1 is MNHEY and CDR2 is SMNVEV (reference sequence). The V gene lost 3 bases and the J gene lost 4 bases, with 6 bases spanning the gap. CDR3 sequence reads: CASSLQGYGYTF. In DNA, the CDR3 is TGTGCCAGCAGTTTGCAGGGCTATGGCTACACCTTC.

V usage is TRBV15 and J usage is TRBJ1-1, with D tentatively TRBD1 (6 bases). CDR1 and CDR2 (germline): LNHNV, YYDKDF (reference sequence). This CDR3 is built from 13 residues. The V end was cut by 9 bases, the J end by 3 bases, with 14 bases between. The CDR3 DNA is TGTGCCACGAACAGGGAGACAGACACTGAAGCTTTCTTT. This translates into CATNRETDTEAFF.

The chain carries TRBV18 and TRBJ1-5; 7 positions agree with TRBD1. Trimming removed 2 bases from V and 2 bases from J; junction bases left unmatched: 15. Germline V lookup: CDR1 KGHSH, CDR2 LQKENI. The CDR3 runs 19 residues. The CDR3: CASSPTPTGLRGGNQPQHF. In nucleotides, the CDR3 is TGTGCCAGCTCACCAACCCCGACAGGGCTTAGAGGAGGCAATCAGCCCCAGCATTTT.

This chain's CDR3 is CASSLSGASRYGYTF. Written as DNA, the CDR3 is TGTGCCAGCAGCTTGTCGGGAGCAAGTCGCTATGGCTACACCTTC. The chain combines TRBV7-3 with TRBJ1-2, with no clear D. This CDR3 contains 15 residues. Germline CDR1 and CDR2: SGHTA and FQGTGA. Trimming removed 3 bases at V and 4 bases at J, with 15 bases between.

This clone appeared once. The chain has TRBV25-1 and TRBJ2-3; 11 bases match TRBD2. CDR3 length: 17 residues. V trimming: 3 bases; J trimming: 6 bases; junction bases outside the gene matches: 11. Germline V CDR1 and CDR2: MGHDK, SYGVNS. Here the CDR3 DNA reads TGTGCCAGCAGTGACTTAGCGGGAGGGCCTTTATCCGATACGCAGTATTTT. Its translation is CASSDLAGGPLSDTQYF.

V and J are TRBV6-1 and TRBJ1-1, with D unresolved. The CDR3 is 13 residues long. CDR1 and CDR2 from the germline V gene are MNHNS and SASEGT. Trimming removed 1 base from V and 3 bases from J, with 6 bases in between. The CDR3 is CASSEVFDTEAFF. CDR3 DNA sequence: TGTGCCAGCAGTGAAGTCTTTGACACTGAAGCTTTCTTT.

The chain carries TRBV19 and TRBJ1-5, with D perhaps TRBD1 (5 bases). Trimming shortened V by 5 bases and J by 5 bases, and 10 bases separated the two germline ends. Germline V gives CDR1 LNHDA, CDR2 SQIVND (reference sequence). This CDR3 is built from 13 residues. The CDR3: CASSVQGYQPQHF. The DNA for the CDR3 is TGTGCCAGTAGTGTTCAGGGTTATCAGCCCCAGCATTTT.